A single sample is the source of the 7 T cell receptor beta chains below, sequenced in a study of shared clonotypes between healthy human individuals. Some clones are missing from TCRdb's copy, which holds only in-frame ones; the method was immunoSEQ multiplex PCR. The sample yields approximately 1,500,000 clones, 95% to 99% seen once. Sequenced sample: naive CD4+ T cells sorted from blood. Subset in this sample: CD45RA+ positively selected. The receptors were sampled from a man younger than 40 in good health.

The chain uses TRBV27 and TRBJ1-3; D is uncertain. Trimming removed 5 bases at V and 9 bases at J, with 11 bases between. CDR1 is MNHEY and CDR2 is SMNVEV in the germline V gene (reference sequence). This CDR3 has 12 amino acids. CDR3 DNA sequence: TGTGCCAGCAGTCAGCGGGGTGGCACCATATATTTT. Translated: CASSQRGGTIYF.

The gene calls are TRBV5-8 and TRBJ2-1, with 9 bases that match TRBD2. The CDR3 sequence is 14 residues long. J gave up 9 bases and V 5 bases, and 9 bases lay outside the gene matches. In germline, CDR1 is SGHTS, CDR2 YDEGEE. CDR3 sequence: CASRTGTSSSEQFF. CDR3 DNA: TGTGCCAGCAGGACCGGGACTAGCTCTAGTGAGCAGTTCTTC.

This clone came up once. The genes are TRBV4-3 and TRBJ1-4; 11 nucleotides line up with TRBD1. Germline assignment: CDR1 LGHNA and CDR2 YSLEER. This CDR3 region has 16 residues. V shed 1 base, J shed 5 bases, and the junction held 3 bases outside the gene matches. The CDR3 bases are TGCGCCAGCAGCCAAGCAGGGACAGGGGGAAATGAAAAACTGTTTTTT. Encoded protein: CASSQAGTGGNEKLFF.

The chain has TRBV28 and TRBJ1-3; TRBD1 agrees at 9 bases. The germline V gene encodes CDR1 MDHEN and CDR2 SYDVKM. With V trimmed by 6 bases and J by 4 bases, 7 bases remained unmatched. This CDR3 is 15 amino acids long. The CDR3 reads CASSLQGARGNTIYF. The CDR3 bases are TGTGCCAGCAGCCTACAGGGGGCGAGGGGAAACACCATATATTTT.

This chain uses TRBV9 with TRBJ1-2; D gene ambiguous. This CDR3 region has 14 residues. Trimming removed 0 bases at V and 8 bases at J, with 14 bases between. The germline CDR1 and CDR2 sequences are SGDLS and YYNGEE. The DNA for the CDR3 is TGTGCCAGCAGCGTAGGGAGAACCTCGAGGGGCTACACCTTC. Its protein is CASSVGRTSRGYTF.

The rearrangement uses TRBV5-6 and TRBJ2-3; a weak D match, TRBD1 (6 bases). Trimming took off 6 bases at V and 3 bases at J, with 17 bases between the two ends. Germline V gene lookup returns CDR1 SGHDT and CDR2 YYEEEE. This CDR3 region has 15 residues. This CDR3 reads CASNSLGGTTDTQYF. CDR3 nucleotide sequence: TGTGCCAGCAACTCGCTAGGGGGTACGACAGATACGCAGTATTTT.

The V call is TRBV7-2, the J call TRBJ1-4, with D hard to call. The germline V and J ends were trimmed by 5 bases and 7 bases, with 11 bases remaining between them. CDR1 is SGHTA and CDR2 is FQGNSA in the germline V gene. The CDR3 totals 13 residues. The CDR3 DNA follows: TGTGCCAGCAGCCCCGGCTCAGGTGAAAAACTGTTTTTT. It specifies CASSPGSGEKLFF.